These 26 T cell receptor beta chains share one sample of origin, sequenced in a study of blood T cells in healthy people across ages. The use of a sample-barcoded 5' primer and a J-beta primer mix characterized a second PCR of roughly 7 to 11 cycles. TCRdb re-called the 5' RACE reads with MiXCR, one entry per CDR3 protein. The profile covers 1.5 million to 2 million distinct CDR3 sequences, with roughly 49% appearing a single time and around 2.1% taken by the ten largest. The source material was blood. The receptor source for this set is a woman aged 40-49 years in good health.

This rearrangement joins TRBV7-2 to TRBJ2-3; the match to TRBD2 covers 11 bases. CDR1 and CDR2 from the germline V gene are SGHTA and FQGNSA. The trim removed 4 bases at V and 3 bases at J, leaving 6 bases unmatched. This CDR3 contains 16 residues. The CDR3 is CASSYVAGGKTDTQYF. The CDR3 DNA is TGTGCCAGCAGCTATGTAGCGGGGGGGAAGACAGATACGCAGTATTTT.

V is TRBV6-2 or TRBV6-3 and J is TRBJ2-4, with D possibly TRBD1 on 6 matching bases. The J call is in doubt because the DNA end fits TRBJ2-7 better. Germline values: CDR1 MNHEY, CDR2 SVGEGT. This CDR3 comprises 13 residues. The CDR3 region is CVTKGTSLYEQYF. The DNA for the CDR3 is TGTGTCACGAAGGGGACATCTTTGTACGAGCAGTACTTC.

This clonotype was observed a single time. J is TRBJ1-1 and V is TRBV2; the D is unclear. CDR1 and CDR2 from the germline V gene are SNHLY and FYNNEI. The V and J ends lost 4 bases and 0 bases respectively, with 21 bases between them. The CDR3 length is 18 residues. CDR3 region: CASSGGRSLSELNTEAFF. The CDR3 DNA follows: TGTGCCAGCAGTGGTGGTCGGAGCCTCTCTGAACTGAACACTGAAGCTTTCTTT.

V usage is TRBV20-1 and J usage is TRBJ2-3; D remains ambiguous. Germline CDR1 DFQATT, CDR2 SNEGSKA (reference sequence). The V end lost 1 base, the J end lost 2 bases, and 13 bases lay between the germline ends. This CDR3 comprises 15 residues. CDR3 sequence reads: CSARVLLRPTDTQYF. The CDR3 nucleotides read TGCAGTGCTAGAGTTCTACTCCGCCCCACAGATACGCAGTATTTT.

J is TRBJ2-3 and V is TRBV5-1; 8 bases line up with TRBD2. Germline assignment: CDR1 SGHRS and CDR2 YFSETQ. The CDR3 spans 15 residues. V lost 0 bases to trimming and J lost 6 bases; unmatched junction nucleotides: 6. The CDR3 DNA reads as TGCGCCAGCAGCTTGGATACTAGCGGTCCCGATACGCAGTATTTT. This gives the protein CASSLDTSGPDTQYF.

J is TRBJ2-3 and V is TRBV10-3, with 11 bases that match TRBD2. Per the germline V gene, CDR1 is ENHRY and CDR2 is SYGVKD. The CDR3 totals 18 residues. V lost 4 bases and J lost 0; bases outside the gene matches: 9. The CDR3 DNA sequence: TGTGCCATCAGTGTGGCTAGCGGGGGGCAAAGTAGCACAGATACGCAGTATTTT. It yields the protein CAISVASGGQSSTDTQYF.

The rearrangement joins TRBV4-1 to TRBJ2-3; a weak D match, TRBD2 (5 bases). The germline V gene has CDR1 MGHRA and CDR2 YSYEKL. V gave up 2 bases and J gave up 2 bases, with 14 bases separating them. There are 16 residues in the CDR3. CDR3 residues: CASSQLASGYTDTQYF. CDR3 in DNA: TGCGCCAGCAGCCAATTAGCCTCGGGATACACAGATACGCAGTATTTT.

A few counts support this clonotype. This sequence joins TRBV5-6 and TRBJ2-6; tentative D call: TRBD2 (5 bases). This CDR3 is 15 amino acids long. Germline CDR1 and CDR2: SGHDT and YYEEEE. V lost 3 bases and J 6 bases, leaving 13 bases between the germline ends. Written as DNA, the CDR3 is TGTGCCAGCAGCTCTGGACTGTCTTCGGCCAACGTCCTGACTTTC. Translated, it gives CASSSGLSSANVLTF. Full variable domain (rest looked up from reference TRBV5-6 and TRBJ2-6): DAGVTQSPTHLIKTRGQQVTLRCSPKSGHDTVSWYQQALGQGPQFIFQYYEEEERQRGNFPDRFSGHQFPNYSSELNVNALLLGDSALYLCASSSGLSSANVLTFGAGSRLTVL.

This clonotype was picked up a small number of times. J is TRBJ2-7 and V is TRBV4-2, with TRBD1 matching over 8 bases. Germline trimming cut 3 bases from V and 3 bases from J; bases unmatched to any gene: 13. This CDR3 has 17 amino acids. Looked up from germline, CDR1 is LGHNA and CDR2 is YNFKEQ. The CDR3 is CASSQDPSQGAVYEQYF. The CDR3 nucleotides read TGTGCCAGCAGCCAGGACCCCTCCCAGGGGGCGGTCTACGAGCAGTACTTC.

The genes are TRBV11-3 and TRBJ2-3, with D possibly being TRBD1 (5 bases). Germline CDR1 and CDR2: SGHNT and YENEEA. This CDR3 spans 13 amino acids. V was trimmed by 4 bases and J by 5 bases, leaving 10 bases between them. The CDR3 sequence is CASSSSQGDTQYF. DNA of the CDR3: TGTGCCAGCAGCTCCTCTCAGGGAGATACGCAGTATTTT.

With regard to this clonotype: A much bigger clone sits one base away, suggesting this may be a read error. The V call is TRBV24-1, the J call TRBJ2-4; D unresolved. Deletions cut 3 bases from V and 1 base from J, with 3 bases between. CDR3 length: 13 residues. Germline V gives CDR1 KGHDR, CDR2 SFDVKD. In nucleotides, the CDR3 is TGTGCCACCAGTGATGGGGCCAAAAACATTCAGTACTTC. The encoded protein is CATSDGAKNIQYF.

CDR3 amino acids: CATSERGTSREYF. CDR3 DNA: TGTGCCACCAGTGAAAGGGGCACTTCAAGGGAGTATTTT. The rearrangement links TRBV24-1 to TRBJ2-3; tentatively, D is TRBD1 (5 bases). The CDR3 length is 13 residues. The V end was cut by 4 bases, the J end by 13 bases, with 17 bases between. The germline CDR1 and CDR2 sequences are KGHDR and SFDVKD.

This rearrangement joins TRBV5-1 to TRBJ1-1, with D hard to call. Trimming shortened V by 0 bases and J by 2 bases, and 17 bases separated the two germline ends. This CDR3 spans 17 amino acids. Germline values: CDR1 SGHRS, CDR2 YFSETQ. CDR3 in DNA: TGCGCCAGCAGCTTGGGAGCGAGTCGGTGGGAAAACACTGAAGCTTTCTTT. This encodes CASSLGASRWENTEAFF.

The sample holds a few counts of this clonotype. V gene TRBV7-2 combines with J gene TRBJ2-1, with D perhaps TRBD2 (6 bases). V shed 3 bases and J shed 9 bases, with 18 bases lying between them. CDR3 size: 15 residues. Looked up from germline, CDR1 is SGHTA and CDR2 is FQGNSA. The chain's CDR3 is CASSFRLATRGEQFF. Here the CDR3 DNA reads TGTGCCAGCAGCTTCCGGCTAGCGACTAGGGGTGAGCAGTTCTTC.

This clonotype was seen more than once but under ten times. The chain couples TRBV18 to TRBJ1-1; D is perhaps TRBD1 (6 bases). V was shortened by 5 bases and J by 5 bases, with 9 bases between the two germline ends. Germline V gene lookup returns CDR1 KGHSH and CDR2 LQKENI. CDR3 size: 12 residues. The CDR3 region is CASSARGTEAFF. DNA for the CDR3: TGTGCCAGCTCAGCCAGGGGTACTGAAGCTTTCTTT.

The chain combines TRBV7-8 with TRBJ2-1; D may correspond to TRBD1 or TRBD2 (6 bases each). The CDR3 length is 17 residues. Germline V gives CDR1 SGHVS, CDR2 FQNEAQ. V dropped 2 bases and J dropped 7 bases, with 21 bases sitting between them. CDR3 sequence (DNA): TGTGCCAGCAGCTTACCGTCCCGGGGGCCGGGGGAGAATGAGCAGTTCTTC. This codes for CASSLPSRGPGENEQFF. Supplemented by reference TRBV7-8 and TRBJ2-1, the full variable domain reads GAGVSQSPRYKVAKRGQDVALRCDPISGHVSLFWYQQALGQGPEFLTYFQNEAQLDKSGLPSDRFFAERPEGSVSTLKIQRTQQEDSAVYLCASSLPSRGPGENEQFFGPGTRLTVL.

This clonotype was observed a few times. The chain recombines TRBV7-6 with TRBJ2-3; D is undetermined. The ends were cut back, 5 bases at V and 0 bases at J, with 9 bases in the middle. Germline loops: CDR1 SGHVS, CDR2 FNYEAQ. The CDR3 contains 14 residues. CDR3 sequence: CASSGDGSTDTQYF. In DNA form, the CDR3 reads TGTGCCAGCAGCGGCGACGGTAGCACAGATACGCAGTATTTT.

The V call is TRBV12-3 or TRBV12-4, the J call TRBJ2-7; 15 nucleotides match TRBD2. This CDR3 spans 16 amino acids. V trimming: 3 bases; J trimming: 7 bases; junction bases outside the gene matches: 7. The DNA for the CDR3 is TGTGCCAGCAGTTTCCGTGGACTAGCGGGGGGGAGTGAGCAGTACTTC. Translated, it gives CASSFRGLAGGSEQYF.

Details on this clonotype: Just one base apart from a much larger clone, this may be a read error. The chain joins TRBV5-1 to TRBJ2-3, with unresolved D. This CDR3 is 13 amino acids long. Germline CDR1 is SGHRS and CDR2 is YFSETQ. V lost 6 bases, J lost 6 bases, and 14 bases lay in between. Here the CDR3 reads CASTAPLGDTQYF. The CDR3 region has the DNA TGCGCCAGCACCGCTCCTTTAGGCGATACGCAGTATTTT.

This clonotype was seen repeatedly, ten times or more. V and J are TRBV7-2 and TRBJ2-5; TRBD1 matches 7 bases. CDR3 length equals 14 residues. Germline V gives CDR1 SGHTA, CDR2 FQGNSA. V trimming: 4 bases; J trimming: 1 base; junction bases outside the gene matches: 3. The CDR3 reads CASSSNRGQETQYF. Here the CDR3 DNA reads TGTGCCAGCAGCTCCAACAGGGGCCAAGAGACCCAGTACTTC.

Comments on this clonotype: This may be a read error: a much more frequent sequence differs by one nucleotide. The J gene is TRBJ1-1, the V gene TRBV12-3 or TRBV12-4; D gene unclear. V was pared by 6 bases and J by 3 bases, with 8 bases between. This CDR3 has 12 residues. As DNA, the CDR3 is TGTGCCAGCAGCCCTAGGCACACTGAAGCTTTCTTT. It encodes CASSPRHTEAFF.

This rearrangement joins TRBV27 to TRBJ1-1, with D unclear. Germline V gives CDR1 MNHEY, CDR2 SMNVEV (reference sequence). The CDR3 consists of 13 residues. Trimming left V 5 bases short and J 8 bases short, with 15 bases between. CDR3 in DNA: TGTGCCAGCAGTCTTGTCTTGTACGGAGAAGCTTTCTTT. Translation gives CASSLVLYGEAFF.

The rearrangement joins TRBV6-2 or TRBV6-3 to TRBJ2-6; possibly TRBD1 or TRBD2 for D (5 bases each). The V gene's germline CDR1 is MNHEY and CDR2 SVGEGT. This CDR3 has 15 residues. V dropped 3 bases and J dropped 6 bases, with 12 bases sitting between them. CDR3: CASSYFRGEANVLTF. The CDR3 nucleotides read TGTGCCAGCAGTTATTTTAGGGGAGAGGCCAACGTCCTGACTTTC.

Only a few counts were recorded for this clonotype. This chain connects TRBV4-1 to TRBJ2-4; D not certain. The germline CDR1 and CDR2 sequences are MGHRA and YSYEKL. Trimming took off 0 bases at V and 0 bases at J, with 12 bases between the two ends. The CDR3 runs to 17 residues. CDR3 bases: TGCGCCAGCAGCCAAGAGGCCCCTGGGCTAGCCAAAAACATTCAGTACTTC. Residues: CASSQEAPGLAKNIQYF.

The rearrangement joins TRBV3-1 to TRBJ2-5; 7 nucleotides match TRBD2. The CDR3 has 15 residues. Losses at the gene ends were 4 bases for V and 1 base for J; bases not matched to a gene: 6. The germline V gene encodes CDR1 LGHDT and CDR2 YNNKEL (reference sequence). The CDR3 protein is CASSRGRGIQETQYF. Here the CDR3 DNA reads TGTGCCAGCAGCCGCGGGCGGGGGATCCAAGAGACCCAGTACTTC.

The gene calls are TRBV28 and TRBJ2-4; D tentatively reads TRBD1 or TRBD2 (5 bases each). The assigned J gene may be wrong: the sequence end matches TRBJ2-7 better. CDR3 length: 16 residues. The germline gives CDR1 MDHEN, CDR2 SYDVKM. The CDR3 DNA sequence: TGTGCCAGCAGTTTTTCCCCGGGACCGGGTTACTACGAGCAGTACTTC. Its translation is CASSFSPGPGYYEQYF.